A single sample gave rise to the 25 T cell receptor beta chains below, sequenced in a study of CD8+CD57+ T cells in acquired aplastic anemia. Genomic DNA templated the TCR beta VDJ and CDR3 profiling. A single record per CDR3 protein comes from TCRdb applying MiXCR to the reads. The sample contains around 250,000 distinct CDR3 sequences, approximately 57% of which appear only once. Sequencing was done on a sample of sorted CD4+, CD8+, or CD8+CD57+ T cells (not recorded which) from PBMCs. All receptors derive from a human donor with severe aplastic anemia or a healthy control (not recorded which).

The sample holds one count of this clonotype. The chain links TRBV12-3 or TRBV12-4 to TRBJ2-7, with D uncertain. V was cut by 6 bases and J by 3 bases, with 21 bases left in between. This CDR3 is built from 16 residues. The CDR3 region is CASSHLQTPQGYEQYF. Here the CDR3 DNA reads TGTGCCAGCAGCCACCTTCAGACTCCCCAAGGCTACGAGCAGTACTTC.

The rearrangement uses TRBV5-1 and TRBJ2-7; TRBD2 aligns across 8 bases. V shed 5 bases and J 3 bases; nucleotides not matched to a gene: 7. Looked up from germline, CDR1 is SGHRS and CDR2 is YFSETQ. The CDR3 is 14 residues long. In nucleotides, the CDR3 is TGCGCCAGCAGACGGGAGGGGCTGGTCTACGAGCAGTACTTC. Its translation is CASRREGLVYEQYF. The full variable domain, with the rest looked up from reference TRBV5-1 and TRBJ2-7, is KAGVTQTPRYLIKTRGQQVTLSCSPISGHRSVSWYQQTPGQGLQFLFEYFSETQRNKGNFPGRFSGRQFSNSRSEMNVSTLELGDSALYLCASRREGLVYEQYFGPGTRLTVT.

The chain uses TRBV6-1 and TRBJ1-5; no definite D call. The germline V and J ends were trimmed by 2 bases and 11 bases, with 16 bases remaining between them. This CDR3 has 14 amino acids. CDR1 MNHNS and CDR2 SASEGT come from the germline V gene. CDR3 DNA: TGTGCCAGCAGTGAAACGGCTTTAGGTATGGCCCAGCATTTT. It codes for CASSETALGMAQHF.

A word on this clonotype: The junction shows a germline mismatch at one end, possibly a read error. The V call is TRBV20-1, the J call TRBJ1-5, with D tentatively TRBD1 (6 bases). Germline assignment: CDR1 DFQATT and CDR2 SNEGSKA (reference sequence). The CDR3 totals 13 residues. CDR3 coding DNA: TGCAGTGCTAGTGGGGGGGACAATCAGCCCCGGCATTTT. This sequence encodes CSASGGDNQPRHF.

The chain has TRBV20-1 and TRBJ2-5; 7 positions match TRBD1. The germline V gene has CDR1 DFQATT and CDR2 SNEGSKA (reference sequence). This CDR3 spans 15 amino acids. The ends lost 6 bases at V and 1 base at J; junction bases unmatched: 11. In nucleotides, the CDR3 is TGCAGTGCGGCTCTGCCCGGGACAGCCCAAGAGACCCAGTACTTC. This sequence encodes CSAALPGTAQETQYF.

CDR3 DNA sequence: TGTGCCAGCAGAACTAGGGGAGGCCAGCAGTACTTC. The encoded protein is CASRTRGGQQYF. V is TRBV14 and J is TRBJ2-7, with D tentatively TRBD2 (6 bases). The CDR3 consists of 12 residues. V was cut by 6 bases and J by 8 bases, with 14 bases left in between. Germline values: CDR1 SGHDN, CDR2 FVKESK.

This clonotype has ten or more counts. The chain has TRBV6-5 and TRBJ1-2; TRBD1 agrees at 9 bases. The V and J ends lost 7 bases and 6 bases, in that order; junction bases with no gene match: 18. The CDR3 runs to 17 residues. In germline, CDR1 is MNHEY, CDR2 SVGAGI. The CDR3 loop reads CASTHGGDRAPINGYTF. In DNA form, the CDR3 reads TGTGCCAGCACCCACGGGGGGGACAGGGCCCCGATTAATGGCTACACCTTC.

This clonotype was recorded many times. The rearrangement links TRBV6-5 to TRBJ1-1, with D maybe TRBD1 (5 bases). V lost 10 bases to trimming and J lost 1 base, with 10 bases between them. The CDR3 totals 12 residues. CDR1 MNHEY and CDR2 SVGAGI come from the germline V gene. CDR3 nucleotides: TGTGCCACCCGGGACCGGAACACTGAAGCTTTCTTT. It yields the protein CATRDRNTEAFF.

The chain couples TRBV7-4 to TRBJ1-6, with D perhaps matching TRBD1 (6 bases). Germline V CDR1 and CDR2: SGHVT, SQSDAQ. V shed 6 bases and J shed 7 bases, with 16 bases lying between them. There are 15 residues in the CDR3. CDR3 nucleotide sequence: TGTGCCAGCAGTCACAGGGACGAGGGAAATTCACCCCTCCACTTT. Its translation is CASSHRDEGNSPLHF.

This chain joins TRBV7-2 and TRBJ1-3; TRBD1 might be the D (5 bases). This CDR3 is 16 amino acids long. Germline CDR1 and CDR2: SGHTA and FQGNSA. Trimming pared 5 bases from V and 4 bases from J, leaving 18 bases between. The CDR3 region has the DNA TGTGCCAGCAGCCCAGGGCCGGGGGTCGTAGGAAACACCATATATTTT. Translating gives CASSPGPGVVGNTIYF.

V usage is TRBV10-3 and J usage is TRBJ2-1, with 10 bases fitting TRBD2. Per germline, CDR1 ENHRY and CDR2 SYGVKD. Losses at the gene ends were 8 bases for V and 7 bases for J; bases not matched to a gene: 5. The CDR3 is 13 residues long. The CDR3 loop is CAILAGVRNEQFF. CDR3 nucleotides: TGTGCCATCCTAGCGGGAGTGCGGAATGAGCAGTTCTTC.

The V and J genes are TRBV2 and TRBJ2-1; 7 positions agree with TRBD1. There are 15 residues in the CDR3. Germline CDR1 reads SNHLY; CDR2 reads FYNNEI. Trimming took 2 bases from V and 5 from J; bases not matched to a gene: 6. In DNA form, the CDR3 reads TGTGCCAGCAGTGAATGGGGGACAGTGAACAATGAGCAGTTCTTC. Translation: CASSEWGTVNNEQFF.

In its sample, this clonotype was seen once. The genes are TRBV7-9 and TRBJ1-6; the D is unclear. Deletions cut 3 bases from V and 0 bases from J, with 12 bases between. In germline, CDR1 is SEHNR, CDR2 FQNEAQ (reference sequence). CDR3 length equals 17 residues. The chain's CDR3 is CASSLWAVSSYNSPLHF. CDR3 coding DNA: TGTGCCAGCAGCTTGTGGGCAGTGAGCTCCTATAATTCACCCCTCCACTTT.

This rearrangement joins TRBV10-3 to TRBJ2-7; no reliable D call. The V gene's germline CDR1 is ENHRY and CDR2 SYGVKD. The ends were cut back, 5 bases at V and 5 bases at J, with 16 bases in the middle. The CDR3 totals 14 residues. DNA of the CDR3: TGTGCCATCAGTAGCAGACGGTCTTTCCACGAGCAGTACTTC. It yields the protein CAISSRRSFHEQYF.

This clonotype was observed once. The chain carries TRBV19 and TRBJ2-3; D possibly corresponds to TRBD1 (5 bases). The CDR3 has 16 residues. Germline V lookup: CDR1 LNHDA, CDR2 SQIVND (reference sequence). The V gene lost 2 bases and the J gene lost 1 base, with 13 bases spanning the gap. The chain's CDR3 is CASSIRVRVGTDTQYF. The DNA for the CDR3 is TGTGCCAGTAGTATACGAGTCAGGGTGGGCACAGATACGCAGTATTTT.

The rearrangement uses TRBV7-9 and TRBJ2-7, with a weak D call TRBD2 (6 bases). This CDR3 is 15 amino acids long. V shed 5 bases and J shed 6 bases, with 20 bases lying between them. Per the germline V gene, CDR1 is SEHNR and CDR2 is FQNEAQ (reference sequence). DNA of the CDR3: TGTGCCAGCAGCGAGGGAGGAGGTGAGACTGGCGAGCAGTACTTC. This codes for CASSEGGGETGEQYF.

The rearrangement links TRBV7-2 to TRBJ1-1; no clear D gene. This CDR3 region has 15 residues. Germline values: CDR1 SGHTA, CDR2 FQGNSA. Trimming removed 0 bases from V and 0 bases from J, with 8 bases in between. The DNA for the CDR3 is TGTGCCAGCAGCTTAGCCTCGCAGGTGAACACTGAAGCTTTCTTT. Translation gives CASSLASQVNTEAFF.

The V gene is TRBV29-1, the J gene TRBJ1-1, with D perhaps matching TRBD1 (5 bases). CDR3 length: 15 amino acids. Per germline, CDR1 SQVTM and CDR2 ANQGSEA. V shed 7 bases and J shed 4 bases, with 22 bases lying between them. The DNA for the CDR3 is TGCAGCGCTGGGGCTAGCACCGGGGAGGCCACTGAAGCTTTCTTT. It codes for CSAGASTGEATEAFF.

V and J are TRBV29-1 and TRBJ2-1, with TRBD2 matching over 7 bases. This CDR3 spans 14 amino acids. J lost 9 bases, V lost 5 bases, and 13 bases had no gene match. The germline gives CDR1 SQVTM, CDR2 ANQGSEA. The CDR3, as DNA: TGCAGCGTTACGTGGCCGGGAGGTGGTTCTGAGCAGTTCTTC. This translates into CSVTWPGGGSEQFF.

This clonotype was recorded many times. The J gene is TRBJ1-5, the V gene TRBV29-1; a weak D match, TRBD1 (5 bases). CDR1 SQVTM and CDR2 ANQGSEA come from the germline V gene. This CDR3 region has 14 residues. Trimming took 4 bases from V and 0 from J, leaving 10 bases between them. CDR3 sequence reads: CSVAEGNSNQPQHF. The CDR3 DNA reads as TGCAGCGTTGCGGAGGGGAATAGCAATCAGCCCCAGCATTTT.

The chain employs TRBV25-1 and TRBJ1-1; D call uncertain. The germline V gene has CDR1 MGHDK and CDR2 SYGVNS. The CDR3 has 14 residues. Trimming pared 5 bases from V and 2 bases from J, leaving 12 bases between. The CDR3 loop is CASSSPGINTEAFF. The DNA of the CDR3 is TGTGCCAGCAGTTCCCCCGGGATAAACACTGAAGCTTTCTTT. Looking up the rest from reference TRBV25-1 and TRBJ1-1 gives the full variable domain: EADIYQTPRYLVIGTGKKITLECSQTMGHDKMYWYQQDPGMELHLIHYSYGVNSTEKGDLSSESTVSRIRTEHFPLTLESARPSHTSQYLCASSSPGINTEAFFGQGTRLTVV.

This clonotype showed up many times. The chain has TRBV4-2 and TRBJ2-2, with D hard to call. The CDR3 totals 15 residues. The V end was cut by 0 bases, the J end by 4 bases, with 9 bases between. Germline-derived CDR1 and CDR2 are LGHNA and YNFKEQ. The CDR3 DNA reads as TGTGCCAGCAGCCAAGAAAGGGTCGGCACCGGGGAGCTGTTTTTT. As protein: CASSQERVGTGELFF.

This clonotype was recorded only once. The chain uses TRBV10-1 and TRBJ1-1; a possible D gene is TRBD1 (5 bases). The CDR3 spans 13 residues. CDR1 and CDR2 (germline): WNHNN, SYGVQD (reference sequence). V shed 6 bases and J shed 3 bases, with 11 bases lying between them. The DNA of the CDR3 is TGCGCCAGCAGCGACGCGGGGGACACTGAAGCTTTCTTT. Its protein is CASSDAGDTEAFF.

This clonotype has just a few counts. The chain has TRBV20-1 and TRBJ2-5, with TRBD1 identical over 8 bases. The V gene end was trimmed by 6 bases and the J gene end by 1 base; junction bases not matched to a gene: 7. The V gene's germline CDR1 is DFQATT and CDR2 SNEGSKA (reference sequence). The CDR3 is made up of 14 amino acids. CDR3 sequence: CSAKGQEIQETQYF. The CDR3 region has the DNA TGCAGTGCCAAGGGACAGGAAATCCAAGAGACCCAGTACTTC.

The J gene is TRBJ2-7, the V gene TRBV12-3 or TRBV12-4, with TRBD2 as a possible D gene (6 bases). Trimming left V 6 bases short and J 6 bases short, with 15 bases between. CDR3 length: 13 amino acids. This chain's CDR3 is CASSPTRGGEQYF. For the CDR3, the DNA is TGTGCCAGCAGCCCCACCCGGGGAGGCGAGCAGTACTTC.